The 27 T cell receptor beta chains presented below share a single source sample, sequenced in a study of beta chain features in type 1 diabetes. Study outcomes and limitations: Moderate but significant shortening of TCRB CDR3s was recorded in all four CD4+ subsets from Type 1 diabetes patients.

The investigators reverse transcribed all of the isolated RNA, so they sequenced expressed TCRB transcripts. Only in-frame clones appear in the TCRdb table, and some are missing; sequencing was by immunoSEQ multiplex PCR. In the table there are roughly 240,000 clones, about 23% of which are singletons. Their antigen targets remain unknown. Material for sequencing was naive CD4+ T cells from blood. All receptors come from a woman aged 25-40 years with type 1 diabetes.

This clone was observed a handful of times. This chain connects TRBV18 to TRBJ2-1; D is uncertain. The CDR3 spans 12 residues. Germline CDR1 KGHSH, CDR2 LQKENI. Trimming took 0 bases from V and 7 from J, leaving 4 bases between them. CDR3 protein: CASSPPRNEQFF. In DNA, the CDR3 is TGTGCCAGCTCACCACCGAGGAATGAGCAGTTCTTC.

V and J are TRBV14 and TRBJ1-5, with TRBD1 identical over 7 bases. CDR1 and CDR2 (germline): SGHDN, FVKESK. CDR3 length: 17 amino acids. V lost 1 base and J lost 1; bases outside the gene matches: 7. CDR3 nucleotides: TGTGCCAGCAGCCAAGGGGGAAACAGGGGCAGCAATCAGCCCCAGCATTTT. Amino acids: CASSQGGNRGSNQPQHF.

V is TRBV7-2 and J is TRBJ1-2; D is unclear. Germline V gives CDR1 SGHTA, CDR2 FQGNSA. V was clipped by 4 bases and J by 0 bases, with 9 bases between them. CDR3 length: 14 residues. CDR3 bases: TGTGCCAGCAGCTCTGGGCGTACTAACTATGGCTACACCTTC. This sequence encodes CASSSGRTNYGYTF. The full variable domain, with the rest looked up from reference TRBV7-2 and TRBJ1-2, is GAGVSQSPSNKVTEKGKDVELRCDPISGHTALYWYRQSLGQGLEFLIYFQGNSAPDKSGLPSDRFSAERTGGSVSTLTIQRTQQEDSAVYLCASSSGRTNYGYTFGSGTRLTVV.

This clone was detected a few times. This sequence joins TRBV23-1 and TRBJ1-4; D might be TRBD1 (6 bases). TRBV23-1 is treated as an ORF (open reading frame) with a function not yet certain. The CDR3 spans 13 residues. The V end lost 10 bases, the J end lost 6 bases, and 15 bases lay between the germline ends. CDR3 sequence reads: CATNGGGDEKLFF. The CDR3 coding sequence is TGCGCCACAAACGGGGGGGGCGATGAAAAACTGTTTTTT.

This rearrangement joins TRBV21-1 to TRBJ2-7; the D call of TRBD1 is as the table states it, not checked on the DNA. TRBV21-1 is marked as a pseudogene. CDR3 length: 13 residues. CDR3 bases: TGTGCCAGCAGCACTAGCAGGGGCTACGAGCAGTACTTC. It encodes CASSTSRGYEQYF.

This clone has just a few counts. The V gene is TRBV5-1, the J gene TRBJ1-5; 7 nucleotides match TRBD1. V was clipped by 5 bases and J by 3 bases; unmatched bases: 17. This CDR3 is built from 18 residues. Looked up from germline, CDR1 is SGHRS and CDR2 is YFSETQ. DNA for the CDR3: TGCGCCAGCAGGTGGGTGGTGACCGGGACAGTCCTCAATCAGCCCCAGCATTTT. This encodes CASRWVVTGTVLNQPQHF.

This rearrangement joins TRBV20-1 to TRBJ1-2, with D hard to call. Germline values: CDR1 DFQATT, CDR2 SNEGSKA (reference sequence). V lost 6 bases to trimming and J lost 6 bases, with 11 bases between them. The CDR3 contains 11 residues. The CDR3 here is CSANLDNGYTF. CDR3 bases: TGCAGTGCAAATCTCGACAATGGCTACACCTTC.

This clone was seen only a few times. The chain combines TRBV20-1 with TRBJ1-2; D gene ambiguous. CDR3 length: 10 residues. CDR1 is DFQATT, CDR2 SNEGSKA, per germline (reference sequence). The V and J ends lost 4 bases and 7 bases respectively, with 7 bases between them. The CDR3 nucleotides read TGCAGTGCTACGGGTGCTGGCTACACCTTC. Protein product: CSATGAGYTF.

This chain joins TRBV9 and TRBJ2-5; TRBD2 agrees at 7 bases. Germline-derived CDR1 and CDR2 are SGDLS and YYNGEE. V shed 3 bases and J 5 bases; nucleotides not matched to a gene: 16. CDR3 size: 17 residues. The CDR3 is CASSAPLSAGLSETQYF. The CDR3 bases are TGTGCCAGCAGCGCTCCTCTTTCCGCGGGACTATCGGAGACCCAGTACTTC.

This clone was observed once. V and J are TRBV29-1 and TRBJ2-2, with TRBD2 identical over 16 bases. The CDR3 loop spans 21 amino acids. The germline gives CDR1 SQVTM, CDR2 ANQGSEA. J gave up 4 bases and V 7 bases, and 21 bases lay outside the gene matches. The CDR3 spells CSAARRYRGLAGGEGTGELFF. CDR3 sequence (DNA): TGCAGCGCCGCTCGCCGATATCGGGGACTAGCGGGAGGGGAGGGCACCGGGGAGCTGTTTTTT.

This clone was recorded a few times. The CDR3 coding sequence is TGTGCCAGTAGTACCGGGACAGGGGTCTCTGGGGCCAACGTCCTGACTTTC. This gives the protein CASSTGTGVSGANVLTF. The chain joins TRBV19 to TRBJ2-6; 10 bases agree with TRBD1. The germline CDR1 and CDR2 sequences are LNHDA and SQIVND (reference sequence). The CDR3 is made up of 17 amino acids. With 4 bases clipped from V and 0 bases from J, the junction kept 3 bases outside the gene matches.

The V and J genes are TRBV29-1 and TRBJ2-3; TRBD2 aligns across 10 bases. The CDR3 contains 15 residues. The trim removed 7 bases at V and 2 bases at J, leaving 9 bases unmatched. Germline CDR1 is SQVTM and CDR2 is ANQGSEA. In DNA form, the CDR3 reads TGCAGCGGGAAAGCACTAGCGGGGATCACAGATACGCAGTATTTT. This gives the protein CSGKALAGITDTQYF.

The V and J genes are TRBV30 and TRBJ1-2; possible D gene TRBD1, 6 bases. The CDR3 extends over 14 amino acids. Trimming left V 4 bases short and J 3 bases short, with 15 bases between. The germline CDR1 and CDR2 sequences are GTSNPN and SVGIG (reference sequence). The CDR3 sequence: CAWTAGASYYGYTF. The CDR3 region has the DNA TGTGCCTGGACGGCAGGGGCCTCTTACTATGGCTACACCTTC.

Only a few counts were recorded for this clone. J is TRBJ2-1 and V is TRBV7-2; 10 nucleotides agree with TRBD2. The CDR3 is 15 residues long. The germline V gene encodes CDR1 SGHTA and CDR2 FQGNSA. V was clipped by 1 base and J by 9 bases; unmatched bases: 6. CDR3 sequence reads: CASSLEASGSSEQFF. CDR3 DNA sequence: TGTGCCAGCAGCTTAGAAGCTAGCGGGAGTAGTGAGCAGTTCTTC.

V gene TRBV20-1 combines with J gene TRBJ1-1; no definite D call. V was shortened by 1 base and J by 5 bases, with 5 bases between the two germline ends. The CDR3 contains 11 residues. In germline, CDR1 is DFQATT, CDR2 SNEGSKA (reference sequence). The CDR3 here is CSARGVTEAFF. The CDR3 nucleotides read TGCAGTGCTAGAGGCGTTACTGAAGCTTTCTTT.

The rearrangement links TRBV19 to TRBJ2-2, with 7 bases identical to TRBD2. J lost 3 bases, V lost 3 bases, and 13 bases had no gene match. The CDR3 covers 18 residues. The germline gives CDR1 LNHDA, CDR2 SQIVND (reference sequence). The CDR3 loop is CASSIGDYPAGDTGELFF. CDR3 in DNA: TGTGCCAGTAGTATTGGGGACTACCCGGCGGGTGACACCGGGGAGCTGTTTTTT.

This clone was detected a few times. The chain uses TRBV7-9 and TRBJ1-1, with 7 bases that match TRBD1. Germline values: CDR1 SEHNR, CDR2 FQNEAQ (reference sequence). This CDR3 comprises 17 residues. The J segment lost 0 bases and the V segment lost 7 bases, leaving 14 bases of the junction unmatched. The CDR3 is CASTTGTDSLMNTEAFF. The CDR3 DNA sequence: TGTGCCAGCACCACCGGGACAGACAGTCTGATGAACACTGAAGCTTTCTTT.

This clone was detected only a few times. The chain employs TRBV4-1 and TRBJ1-3, with no clear D. Germline V gene sequence: CDR1 MGHRA, CDR2 YSYEKL. This CDR3 region has 15 residues. V was pared by 2 bases and J by 0 bases, with 8 bases between. CDR3: CASSQPGNSGNTIYF. The CDR3 nucleotides are TGCGCCAGCAGCCAACCGGGAAACTCTGGAAACACCATATATTTT.

The gene calls are TRBV6-5 and TRBJ1-2, with D uncertain. This CDR3 region has 13 residues. Trimming pared 4 bases from V and 2 bases from J, leaving 8 bases between. CDR1 and CDR2 (germline): MNHEY, SVGAGI. This CDR3 is CASSSEGNYGYTF. The CDR3 bases are TGTGCCAGCAGTTCTGAGGGCAACTATGGCTACACCTTC.

The chain couples TRBV7-9 to TRBJ1-5; 8 nucleotides align to TRBD1. Germline values: CDR1 SEHNR, CDR2 FQNEAQ (reference sequence). V was clipped by 4 bases and J by 5 bases; unmatched bases: 1. This CDR3 is built from 13 residues. CDR3 region: CASSSGGYQPQHF. As DNA, the CDR3 is TGTGCCAGCAGCTCAGGGGGCTATCAGCCCCAGCATTTT.

This clone was seen a few times. The chain employs TRBV5-1 and TRBJ2-2; tentative D call: TRBD1 (5 bases). This CDR3 contains 14 residues. CDR1 SGHRS and CDR2 YFSETQ come from the germline V gene. V lost 1 base, J lost 7 bases, and 11 bases lay in between. The CDR3 DNA reads TGCGCCAGCAGCTTGAACTGGGGCGGCGGGGAGCTGTTTTTT. This encodes CASSLNWGGGELFF.

The chain combines TRBV18 with TRBJ1-1; 11 bases match TRBD1. The length of the CDR3 is 15 residues. V lost 3 bases, J lost 2 bases, and 2 bases stayed unmatched. In germline, CDR1 is KGHSH, CDR2 LQKENI. CDR3 nucleotide sequence: TGTGCCAGCTCACCCGGGACAGGGGGAAACACTGAAGCTTTCTTT. The encoded protein is CASSPGTGGNTEAFF.

The genes are TRBV7-8 and TRBJ2-7; TRBD1 agrees at 8 bases. Germline V lookup: CDR1 SGHVS, CDR2 FQNEAQ. Germline trimming cut 6 bases from V and 3 bases from J; bases unmatched to any gene: 7. This CDR3 has 14 residues. CDR3 sequence: CASRSTGVSYEQYF. CDR3 DNA sequence: TGTGCCAGCAGGTCGACAGGGGTGAGCTACGAGCAGTACTTC.

For the CDR3, the DNA is TGTGCCAGCAGTGTCCTAGGTGTTGGCTACACCTTC. Translating it yields CASSVLGVGYTF. This sequence joins TRBV2 and TRBJ1-2; D ambiguous. Germline loops: CDR1 SNHLY, CDR2 FYNNEI. The V end was cut by 4 bases, the J end by 7 bases, with 10 bases between. This CDR3 spans 12 amino acids.

The chain has TRBV25-1 and TRBJ1-5; D is undetermined. V was clipped by 4 bases and J by 3 bases, with 7 bases between them. Per the germline V gene, CDR1 is MGHDK and CDR2 is SYGVNS. The CDR3 extends over 13 amino acids. The CDR3 DNA sequence: TGTGCCAGCAGTGGCTATAACAATCAGCCCCAGCATTTT. Translation: CASSGYNNQPQHF.

The gene calls are TRBV9 and TRBJ1-5; tentatively, D is TRBD1 (5 bases). Trimming cost V 0 bases and J 4 bases, with 11 bases left between them. Germline loops: CDR1 SGDLS, CDR2 YYNGEE. The CDR3 covers 15 residues. The CDR3 reads CASSVGWSGNQPQHF. The CDR3 nucleotides are TGTGCCAGCAGCGTAGGATGGTCAGGGAATCAGCCCCAGCATTTT.

This clone was counted only a few times. The V call is TRBV10-3, the J call TRBJ2-7; D uncertain. In germline, CDR1 is ENHRY, CDR2 SYGVKD. The germline V and J ends were trimmed by 2 bases and 9 bases, with 11 bases remaining between them. The CDR3 consists of 12 residues. The CDR3 spells CAISERSAPQYF. The DNA for the CDR3 is TGTGCCATCAGTGAGCGGAGTGCCCCGCAGTACTTC.